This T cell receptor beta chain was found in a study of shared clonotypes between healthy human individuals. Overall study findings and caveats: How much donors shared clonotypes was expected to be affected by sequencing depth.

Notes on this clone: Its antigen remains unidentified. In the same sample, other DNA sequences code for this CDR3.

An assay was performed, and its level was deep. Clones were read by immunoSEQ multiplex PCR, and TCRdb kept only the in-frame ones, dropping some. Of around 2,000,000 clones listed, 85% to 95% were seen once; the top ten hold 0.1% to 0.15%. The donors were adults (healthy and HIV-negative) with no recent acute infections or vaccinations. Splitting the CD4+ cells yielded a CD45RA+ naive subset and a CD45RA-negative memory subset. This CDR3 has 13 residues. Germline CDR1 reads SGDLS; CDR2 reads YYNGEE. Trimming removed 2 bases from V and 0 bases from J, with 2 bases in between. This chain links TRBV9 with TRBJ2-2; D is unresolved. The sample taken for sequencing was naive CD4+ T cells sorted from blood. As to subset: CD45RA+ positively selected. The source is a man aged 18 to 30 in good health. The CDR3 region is CASSVSNTGELFF. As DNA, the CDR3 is TGTGCCAGCAGCGTTTCGAACACCGGGGAGCTGTTTTTT.